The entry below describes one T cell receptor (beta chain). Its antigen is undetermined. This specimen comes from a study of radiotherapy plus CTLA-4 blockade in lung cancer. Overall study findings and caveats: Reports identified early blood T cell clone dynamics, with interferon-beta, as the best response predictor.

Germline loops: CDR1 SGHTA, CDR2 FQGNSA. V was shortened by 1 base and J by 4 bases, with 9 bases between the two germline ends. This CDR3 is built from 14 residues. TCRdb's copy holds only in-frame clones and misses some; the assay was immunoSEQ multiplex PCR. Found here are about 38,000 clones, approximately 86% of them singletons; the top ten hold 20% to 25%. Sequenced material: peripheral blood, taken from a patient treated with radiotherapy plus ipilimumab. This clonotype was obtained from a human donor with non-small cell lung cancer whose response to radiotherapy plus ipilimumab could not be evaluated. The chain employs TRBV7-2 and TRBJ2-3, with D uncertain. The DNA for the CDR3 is TGTGCCAGCAGCTTAGAGCCGTACGCAGATACGCAGTATTTT. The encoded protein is CASSLEPYADTQYF.